The sequence of this T cell receptor beta chain was determined in a study of T cell repertoires in cytomegalovirus infection. The study, taken as a whole, reports: Cumulative frequency (of public TCR beta family members) identified carriers of CMV plus the relevant HLA.

TCRdb passed the reads through MiXCR, listing each CDR3 protein once. The table shows approximately 110,000 distinct CDR3 sequences, with roughly 31% occurring only once. As for this clonotype: Its antigen remains unidentified.

This clonotype was obtained from a human donor in good health (CMV status not recorded). Some clones in this sample may be carry-over from other donors' samples. This specimen was CD8+ T cells from cultured PBMCs, taken from culture after CMV antigen stimulation.

The CDR3 DNA follows: TGTGCCAGCAGTTACTCCCGAAGCGGGGGGGCCGATACGCAGTATTTT. Protein: CASSYSRSGGADTQYF. V usage is TRBV6-6 and J usage is TRBJ2-3, with 10 positions matching TRBD2. Per the germline V gene, CDR1 is MNHNY and CDR2 is SVGAGI (reference sequence). Trimming cost V 0 bases and J 6 bases; bases outside gene matches: 6. The CDR3 covers 16 residues.